Described below is a single T cell receptor beta chain sequence and its context. The antigen it binds to is not known. Nothing much larger sits one base from this clone, and base qualities are not available. The sample's time point label is to be understood as: about 28 days (+/-7) after the second vaccine dose. Because spike-specific TCR depth and breadth did not differ between the two schedules, AZD1222 recipients who got a second dose at roughly 4 weeks were pooled with those who got a second dose at roughly 12 weeks. The vaccinee samples were drawn from two UK trials, COV001 and COV002, one of which was a single-blind randomized controlled phase 2/3 trial testing AZD1222 (ChAdOx1 nCoV-19) in healthy adults. For TCRbeta chain sequencing, PBMC samples from trial participants were taken at day 0 and at day 28 after the second dose. The CDR3 regions of human TCRbeta chains were subjected to immunosequencing. From the authors' description of their analysis: Repertoire TCRs were checked for matches against a reference library of SARS-CoV-2-specific TCRs that had been generated using the MIRA antigen-specificity platform. Breadth was defined as the fraction of unique TCRs that were SARS-CoV-2-associated, and depth was defined as the fraction of total T cells that were SARS-CoV-2-associated. Using the MIRA data, each spike-specific TCR was mapped to the spike region that the TCR reacts to and placed in a CD4 or CD8 class. Log10-transformed breadth and depth values were compared by one-way ANOVA with Sidak's multiple comparisons tests. In its TCRdb copy, this immuneACCESS table keeps in-frame sequences only and misses some clones. Where compared with another copy, unresolved V genes explain less than half of these, and the others have no known cause. The V and J calls and clone size were taken over from that table, and D and trimming were inferred from the DNA. The sample table shows around 83,000 clones, and 90% are seen once. Less than 6% of the sample comes from the top ten.

These data belong to a study of T cell responses to AZD1222 COVID-19 vaccine (dated by TCRdb to 2020 to 2023). Background for the entire study: A total of 233 trial participants underwent TCR sequencing, of whom roughly 210 had received two doses of AZD1222 and some 25 had received two doses of the MenACWY control vaccine. Trial participants were enrolled by age into 18-55, 56-69 and 70-plus year subgroups, with around 140, 26 and 57 TCR-sequenced participants respectively.

General study outcomes and caveats: Nearly half of unique spike-specific TCRs reportedly recognized epitopes outside regions mutated in the B.1.351 and B.1.1.7 variants. In the small 56-69-year group, the increase in depth fell short of significance, most likely because of low power. CD4 TCRs associated with the vaccine covered the entire spike protein, and the dominant responses were in regions 160-218 and 743-854. Because no day 14 peak-response samples were available, repertoires were characterized only after the peak T cell response. Most participants were white British and females outnumbered males, and the authors suggested that clonal diversity may have been underestimated. Conclusions about previously exposed vaccinees were limited because only a handful of AZD1222 recipients were SARS-CoV-2 seropositive at baseline. A significant rise in spike-specific TCR breadth and depth was observed after two AZD1222 doses relative to day 0 and relative to MenACWY recipients.

The TCR sequence derives from an adult who received the AZD1222 COVID-19 vaccine. The source material was peripheral blood, sampled 28 days after the second AZD1222 dose.

CDR3 protein: CASSLEVTGGDGYTF. Read as DNA, the sequence is TGCGCCAGCAGCTTGGAGGTGACAGGGGGCGATGGCTACACCTTC. The rearranged chain carries TRBV5-1 and TRBJ1-2; the junction holds 10 bases that match TRBD1. The CDR3, from cysteine to phenylalanine, totals 15 residues. Solely the CDR3 DNA is kept, with 45 bases framed from the first base. V is pruned by 0 bases and J by 6 bases, leaving 5 bases of the junction without a gene match. CDR1 and CDR2 (SGHRS, YFSETQ) derive from the germline V gene.